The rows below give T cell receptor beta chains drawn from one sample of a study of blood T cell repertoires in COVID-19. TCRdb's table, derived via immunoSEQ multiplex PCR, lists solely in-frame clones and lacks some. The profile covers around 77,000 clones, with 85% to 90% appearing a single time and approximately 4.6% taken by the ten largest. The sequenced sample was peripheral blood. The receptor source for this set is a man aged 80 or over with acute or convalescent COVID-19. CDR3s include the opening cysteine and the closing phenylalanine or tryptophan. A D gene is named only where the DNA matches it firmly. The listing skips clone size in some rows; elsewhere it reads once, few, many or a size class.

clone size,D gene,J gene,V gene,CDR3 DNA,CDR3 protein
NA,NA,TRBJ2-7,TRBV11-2,TGTGCCAGCAGCAAAGAGGTCAAACAGGGAGAGAACGAGCAGTACTTC,CASSKEVKQGENEQYF
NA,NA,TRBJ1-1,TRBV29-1,TGCAGCGTTGAAGATCCCCGCGGGGGCAACACTGAAGCTTTCTTT,CSVEDPRGGNTEAFF
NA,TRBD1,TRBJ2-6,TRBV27,TGTGCCAGCAGTCCCCTGACAGGGACTGGGGCCAACGTCCTGACTTTC,CASSPLTGTGANVLTF
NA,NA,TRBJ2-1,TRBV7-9,TGTGCCAGCAGCTTCCTAGTCAATGAGCAGTTCTTC,CASSFLVNEQFF
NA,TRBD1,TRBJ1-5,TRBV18,TGTGCCAGCTCACCTGGACAGGGGTTAAGCAATCAGCCCCAGCATTTT,CASSPGQGLSNQPQHF
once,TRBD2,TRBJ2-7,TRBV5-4,TGTGCCAGCAGCTTGGGGGGACTACCCTCCTCCTACGAGCAGTACTTC,CASSLGGLPSSYEQYF
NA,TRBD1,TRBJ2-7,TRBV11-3,TGTGCCAGCAGCTTGGGACAGGGGGACTACGAGCAGTACTTC,CASSLGQGDYEQYF
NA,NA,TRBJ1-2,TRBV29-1,TGCAGCGTTGACTCGGGAGCCCTTCTATATGGCTACACCTTC,CSVDSGALLYGYTF
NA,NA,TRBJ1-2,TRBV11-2,TGTGCCAGCAGCTTAGATGTCCTGGTAGCTGGCTACACCTTC,CASSLDVLVAGYTF
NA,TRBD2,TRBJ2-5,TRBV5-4,TGTGCCAGCAGGGAGGAGCGGGGGGGAGGAGAGACCCAGTACTTC,CASREERGGGETQYF
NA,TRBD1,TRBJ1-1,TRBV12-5,TGTGCTAGTGGTTTGGATCAGGGGGCCGGCACTGAAGCTTTCTTT,CASGLDQGAGTEAFF
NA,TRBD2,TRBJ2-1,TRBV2,TGTGCCAGCAGTGAAGGGGTAGCGGGAGGCCCCTACAATGAGCAGTTCTTC,CASSEGVAGGPYNEQFF
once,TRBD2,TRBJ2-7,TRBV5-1,TGCGCCAGCAGCCCGGCCTGGGCGGGGGGCTACGAGCAGTACTTC,CASSPAWAGGYEQYF
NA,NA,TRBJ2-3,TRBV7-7,TGTGCCAGCAGCCCCACATTCGGACAGACAGATACGCAGTATTTT,CASSPTFGQTDTQYF
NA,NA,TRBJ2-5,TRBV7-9,TGTGCCAGCAGCTTCCAGGGGACCCCCCAAGAGACCCAGTACTTC,CASSFQGTPQETQYF
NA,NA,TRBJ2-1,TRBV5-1,TGCGCCAGCAGCTTGGGTCGGAGGGTTAGGAGAGACAATGAGCAGTTCTTC,CASSLGRRVRRDNEQFF
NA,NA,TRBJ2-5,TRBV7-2,TGTGCCAGCAGCTTAGGGGGGGTAGGGGAGACCCAGTACTTC,CASSLGGVGETQYF
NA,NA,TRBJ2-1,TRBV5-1,TGCGCCAGCAGCCCCGACACGAGCTCCTACAATGAGCAGTTCTTC,CASSPDTSSYNEQFF
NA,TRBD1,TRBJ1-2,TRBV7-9,TGTGCCAGCAGCACCCGGGACAGGGAACGGAGCTATGGCTACACCTTC,CASSTRDRERSYGYTF
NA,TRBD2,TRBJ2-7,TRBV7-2,TGTGCCAGCACCCAACCTAGCGGGAGATACGAGCAGTACTTC,CASTQPSGRYEQYF
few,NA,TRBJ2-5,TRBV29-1,TGCAGCGTTGAGGCCGAAGAGACCCAGTACTTC,CSVEAEETQYF
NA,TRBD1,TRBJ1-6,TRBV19,TGTGCCAGTAAGGGCAGGGGGTATAATTCACCCCTCCACTTT,CASKGRGYNSPLHF
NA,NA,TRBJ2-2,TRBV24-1,TGTGCCACCAGCCCGGGGGGCAAGGGGGTCACCGGGGAGCTGTTTTTT,CATSPGGKGVTGELFF
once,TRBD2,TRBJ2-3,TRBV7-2,TGTGCCAGCAGCTTTCAGAGCGGGGGGACAGATACGCAGTATTTT,CASSFQSGGTDTQYF
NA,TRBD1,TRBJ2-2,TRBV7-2,TGTGCCAGCACCTGGGACAGGGCGAACACCGGGGAGCTGTTTTTT,CASTWDRANTGELFF
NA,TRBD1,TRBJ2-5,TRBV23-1,TGCGCCAGCAGTCATCCCCCCTTGGGACAGGGGGGAGAGACCCAGTACTTC,CASSHPPLGQGGETQYF
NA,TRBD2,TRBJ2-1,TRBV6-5,TGTGCCAGCAGTTCAAGGGACTACGGCGAGCAGTTCTTC,CASSSRDYGEQFF
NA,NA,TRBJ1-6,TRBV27,TGTGCCAGCAGGGGCCTAAGTGGCTCCTATAATTCACCCCTCCACTTT,CASRGLSGSYNSPLHF
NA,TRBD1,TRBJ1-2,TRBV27,TGTGCCAGCAGTCTGCAGGGGGCTAACTATGGCTACACCTTC,CASSLQGANYGYTF
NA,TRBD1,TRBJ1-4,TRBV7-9,TGTGCCAGCAGCTTGAGGGGGCTTAATGAAAAACTGTTTTTT,CASSLRGLNEKLFF
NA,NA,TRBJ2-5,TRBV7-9,TGTGCCAGCAGCCGACACGGAGAGACCCAGTACTTC,CASSRHGETQYF
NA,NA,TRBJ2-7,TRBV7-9,TGTGCCAGCACCACACAGCAGGGGACCTACGAGCAGTACTTC,CASTTQQGTYEQYF
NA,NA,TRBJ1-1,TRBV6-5,TGTGCCAGCAGTTCCCTGCGGGGAAGTTTGAACACTGAAGCTTTCTTT,CASSSLRGSLNTEAFF
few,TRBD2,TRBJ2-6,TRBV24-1,TGTGCCACCGGGGGTAGCGGGGGCTCTGGGGCCAACGTCCTGACTTTC,CATGGSGGSGANVLTF
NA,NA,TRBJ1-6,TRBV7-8,TGTGCCAGCAGCTTATGGGGCGGAAATTCACCCCTCCACTTT,CASSLWGGNSPLHF
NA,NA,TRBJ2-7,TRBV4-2,TGTGCCAGCAGCCAAGAACGCCAGTACTACGAGCAGTACTTC,CASSQERQYYEQYF
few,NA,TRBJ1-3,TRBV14,TGTGCCAGCAGCCAAGTCGGTTTATCTGGAAACACCATATATTTT,CASSQVGLSGNTIYF
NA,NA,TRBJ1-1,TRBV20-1,TGCAGTGCTAGTAGGGGAGGTGGCCCTGAAGCTTTCTTT,CSASRGGGPEAFF
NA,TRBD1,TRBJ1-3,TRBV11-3,TGTGCCAGCAGCGCAGGGGGCATCTCTGGAAACACCATATATTTT,CASSAGGISGNTIYF
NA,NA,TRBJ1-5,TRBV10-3,TGTGCCATCAGTGACCTCAGGGATCAGCCCCAGCATTTT,CAISDLRDQPQHF
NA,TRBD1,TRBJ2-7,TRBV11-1,TGTGCCAGCAGCTGGGACAGGGGCGGCTACGAGCAGTACTTC,CASSWDRGGYEQYF
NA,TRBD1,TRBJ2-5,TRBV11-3,TGTGCCAGCAGCCCCCGGGCCGGGACAGGGGGAGAGACCCAGTACTTC,CASSPRAGTGGETQYF
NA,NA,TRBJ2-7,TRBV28,TGTGCCAGCAGAACCTCTAGCGTCCACGAGCAGTACTTC,CASRTSSVHEQYF
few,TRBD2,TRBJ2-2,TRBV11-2,TGTGCCAGCAGTTCGACACCTAGACTAGCCCGGAACACCGGGGAGCTGTTTTTT,CASSSTPRLARNTGELFF
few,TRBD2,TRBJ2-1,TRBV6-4,TGTGCCAGCAGCGTACTAGCGGGGTCCTACAATGAGCAGTTCTTC,CASSVLAGSYNEQFF
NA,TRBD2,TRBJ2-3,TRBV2,TGTGCCAGCAGTGCCCCCAGCGGGGGGACCGTTAGCACAGATACGCAGTATTTT,CASSAPSGGTVSTDTQYF
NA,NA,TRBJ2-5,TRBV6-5,TGTGCCAGCAGCAGGGCTGAAGAGACCCAGTACTTC,CASSRAEETQYF
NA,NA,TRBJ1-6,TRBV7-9,TGTGCCAGCAGCCCGGGGACACCTGGAGGTAATTCACCCCTCCACTTT,CASSPGTPGGNSPLHF
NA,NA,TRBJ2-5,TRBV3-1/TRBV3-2,TGTGCCAGCAGCCTGGGACTTCAAGAGACCCAGTACTTC,CASSLGLQETQYF
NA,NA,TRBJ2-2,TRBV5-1,TGCGCCAGCAGCCTTGGACAGTTAGTTAACACCGGGGAGCTGTTTTTT,CASSLGQLVNTGELFF
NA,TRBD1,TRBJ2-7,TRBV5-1,TGCGCCAGCAGCCAAACAGGGGGCTCCTACGAGCAGTACTTC,CASSQTGGSYEQYF
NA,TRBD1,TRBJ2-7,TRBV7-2,TGTGCCAGCAGCTTCACGGACAGGGGGCCGTACAGCTCCTACGAGCAGTACTTC,CASSFTDRGPYSSYEQYF
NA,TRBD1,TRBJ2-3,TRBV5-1,TGCGCCAGCAGCTCGGGACAGGGGGTTGGGACAGATACGCAGTATTTT,CASSSGQGVGTDTQYF
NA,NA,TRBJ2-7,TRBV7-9,TGTGCCAGCAGCTCCAGGACAGTTAGCTACGAGCAGTACTTC,CASSSRTVSYEQYF
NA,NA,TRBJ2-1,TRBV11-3,TGTGCCAGCAGCTTAGCGAGCTCCTACAATGAGCAGTTCTTC,CASSLASSYNEQFF
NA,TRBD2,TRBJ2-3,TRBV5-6,TGTGCCAGCAGCTTTTACCAGACTAGCGGGATTGGAGATACGCAGTATTTT,CASSFYQTSGIGDTQYF
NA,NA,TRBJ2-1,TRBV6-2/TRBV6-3,TGTGCCAGCAGTCTCACCGGGCGGAGAGGGAATGAGCAGTTCTTC,CASSLTGRRGNEQFF
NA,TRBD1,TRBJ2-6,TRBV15,TGTGCCACGAGTCTTGGACAGGGGGCTGGGGCCAACGTCCTGACTTTC,CATSLGQGAGANVLTF
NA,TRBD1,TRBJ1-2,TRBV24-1,TGTGCCACCAGTGAAACAGGGGGCTGGGGCTACACCTTC,CATSETGGWGYTF